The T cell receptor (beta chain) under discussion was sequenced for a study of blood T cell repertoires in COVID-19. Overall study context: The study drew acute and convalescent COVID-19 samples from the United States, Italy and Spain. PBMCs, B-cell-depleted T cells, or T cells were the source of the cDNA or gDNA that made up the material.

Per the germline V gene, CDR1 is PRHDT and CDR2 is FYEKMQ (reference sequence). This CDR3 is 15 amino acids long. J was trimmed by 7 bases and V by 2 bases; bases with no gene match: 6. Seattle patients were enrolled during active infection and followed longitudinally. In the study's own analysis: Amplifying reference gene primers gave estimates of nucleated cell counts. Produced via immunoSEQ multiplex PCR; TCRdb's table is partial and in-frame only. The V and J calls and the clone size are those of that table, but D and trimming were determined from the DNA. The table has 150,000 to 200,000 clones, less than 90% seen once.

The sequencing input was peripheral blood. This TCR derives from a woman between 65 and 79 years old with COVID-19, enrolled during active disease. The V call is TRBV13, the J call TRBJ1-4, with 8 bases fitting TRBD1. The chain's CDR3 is CASSLRTGIIEKLFF. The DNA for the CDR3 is TGTGCCAGCAGCTTAAGGACAGGGATCATTGAAAAACTGTTTTTT. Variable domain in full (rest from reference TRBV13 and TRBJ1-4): AAGVIQSPRHLIKEKRETATLKCYPIPRHDTVYWYQQGPGQDPQFLISFYEKMQSDKGSIPDRFSAQQFSDYHSELNMSSLELGDSALYFCASSLRTGIIEKLFFGSGTQLSVL.